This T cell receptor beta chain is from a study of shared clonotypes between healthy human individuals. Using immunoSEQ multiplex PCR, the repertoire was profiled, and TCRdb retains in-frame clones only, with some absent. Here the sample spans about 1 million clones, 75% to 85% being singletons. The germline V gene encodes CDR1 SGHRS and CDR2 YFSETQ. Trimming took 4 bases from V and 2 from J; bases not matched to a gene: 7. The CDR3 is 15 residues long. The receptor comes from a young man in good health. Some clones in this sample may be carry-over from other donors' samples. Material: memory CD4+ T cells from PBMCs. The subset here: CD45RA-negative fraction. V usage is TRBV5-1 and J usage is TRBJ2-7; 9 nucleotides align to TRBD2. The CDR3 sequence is CASSPLVAGAYEQYF. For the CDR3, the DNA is TGCGCCAGCAGCCCCCTAGTAGCGGGGGCCTACGAGCAGTACTTC.